This T cell receptor beta chain was recovered during a study of OX40 agonist ivuxolimab in advanced cancers. Looking at the study overall: Patients with hepatocellular carcinoma, melanoma, renal cell or head and neck cancer made up the dose-escalation patients. The study reported partial responses in three patients: one hepatocellular carcinoma, two cutaneous melanoma.

The CDR3 is 15 amino acids. Germline V lookup: CDR1 MNHEY, CDR2 SMNVEV (reference sequence). Trimming cost V 0 bases and J 5 bases, with 13 bases left between them. Of note for this clone: Its matching antigen is unknown.

General study points: No antigen was identified for the clonally expanded peripheral T cells.

Measured with immunoSEQ multiplex PCR; TCRdb has only the in-frame clones, and not every one. The sample comprises around 77,000 clones, roughly 80% of which are singletons, and roughly 4.9% rests with the top ten. The V gene is TRBV27, the J gene TRBJ1-2; D unclear. This specimen was CD4+ or CD8+ T cells sorted from blood, taken in a trial of the OX40 agonist ivuxolimab. The clonotype originates from an adult with an advanced solid tumor such as melanoma, head and neck, liver or kidney cancer. CDR3 protein: CASSLSGSQTYGYTF. In DNA, the CDR3 is TGTGCCAGCAGTTTATCCGGCAGTCAGACTTATGGCTACACCTTC.